Each of the 10 T cell receptor beta chains below was sequenced from the same sample in a study of T cells in Graves' hyperthyroidism and ophthalmopathy. From RNA transcripts, TCR beta CDR3 regions were amplified. HTBI primers were employed in a first-round RT-PCR of the TCR CDR3. TCRdb analysed the multiplex PCR reads with MiXCR anew, one entry per CDR3 protein. The sample holds fewer than 850,000 distinct CDR3 sequences, approximately 15% seen once. Sequenced material: blood. Receptor source: a man aged 50 to 60 with Graves' hyperthyroidism.

This chain links TRBV18 with TRBJ2-3; 9 nucleotides line up with TRBD1. J gave up 4 bases and V 4 bases, and 9 bases lay outside the gene matches. The CDR3 has 16 residues. Germline lookup yields CDR1 KGHSH and CDR2 LQKENI. This CDR3 reads CASSLSSGTGSDTQYF. In nucleotides, the CDR3 is TGTGCCAGCTCACTCTCTTCCGGGACAGGGTCAGATACGCAGTATTTT.

The rearrangement links TRBV7-2 to TRBJ2-5; 9 nucleotides line up with TRBD2. The CDR3 length is 15 residues. The ends lost 4 bases at V and 3 bases at J; junction bases unmatched: 6. Germline assignment: CDR1 SGHTA and CDR2 FQGNSA. The CDR3 DNA sequence: TGTGCCAGCAGCTACAGGACTAGCGAGGAAGAGACCCAGTACTTC. Its protein is CASSYRTSEEETQYF.

The chain links TRBV19 to TRBJ1-5, with 9 nucleotides matching TRBD1. V was pared by 6 bases and J by 4 bases, with 4 bases of the junction left unmatched. The V gene's germline CDR1 is LNHDA and CDR2 SQIVND (reference sequence). The CDR3 extends over 14 amino acids. The CDR3 sequence is CASRGTGTNQPQHF. The CDR3 DNA reads TGTGCCAGTAGGGGGACAGGGACGAATCAGCCCCAGCATTTT.

This clonotype appeared many times. The J gene is TRBJ1-6, the V gene TRBV13, with D maybe TRBD1 (5 bases). The CDR3 runs 14 residues. Trimming removed 4 bases at V and 4 bases at J, with 8 bases between. CDR1 is PRHDT, CDR2 FYEKMQ, per germline (reference sequence). The DNA of the CDR3 is TGTGCCAGCAGCTGGGGCCCATATAATTCACCCCTCCACTTT. Protein: CASSWGPYNSPLHF. The variable domain in full, with the rest retrieved from reference TRBV13 and TRBJ1-6, is AAGVIQSPRHLIKEKRETATLKCYPIPRHDTVYWYQQGPGQDPQFLISFYEKMQSDKGSIPDRFSAQQFSDYHSELNMSSLELGDSALYFCASSWGPYNSPLHFGNGTRLTVT.

This clonotype was seen a handful of times. V gene TRBV2 combines with J gene TRBJ1-1; TRBD1 aligns across 8 bases. Germline V lookup: CDR1 SNHLY, CDR2 FYNNEI. Losses at the gene ends were 3 bases for V and 5 bases for J; bases not matched to a gene: 5. This CDR3 is 14 amino acids long. The CDR3: CASSDQGAWTEAFF. CDR3 bases: TGTGCCAGCAGTGACCAGGGGGCATGGACTGAAGCTTTCTTT.

The chain carries TRBV6-1 and TRBJ1-4; no reliable D call. Trimming shortened V by 10 bases and J by 2 bases, and 11 bases separated the two germline ends. The V gene's germline CDR1 is MNHNS and CDR2 SASEGT. The CDR3 has 13 amino acids. The CDR3 protein is CATSRLTNEKLFF. For the CDR3, the DNA is TGTGCCACCTCCAGGTTGACTAATGAAAAACTGTTTTTT.

There are many counts of this clonotype. The chain uses TRBV24-1 and TRBJ1-1; D perhaps matches TRBD1 (5 bases). V dropped 3 bases and J dropped 6 bases, with 16 bases sitting between them. From germline, CDR1 is KGHDR and CDR2 SFDVKD. The CDR3 sequence is 15 residues long. DNA for the CDR3: TGTGCCACCAGTGATGGTACAGGTAGAATCGCTGAAGCTTTCTTT. This gives the protein CATSDGTGRIAEAFF.

This clonotype was seen a single time. A read error may account for a junction end that differs from germline. J is TRBJ2-1 and V is TRBV30; D is possibly TRBD1 (6 bases). The CDR3 has 15 amino acids. Germline CDR1 is GTSNPN and CDR2 is SVGIG (reference sequence). CDR3 loop: CVWRQVFSSYNEQFF. DNA for the CDR3: TGTGTCTGGAGACAGGTCTTTAGCTCCTACAATGAGCAGTTCTTC.

At least ten counts were recorded for this clonotype. The chain uses TRBV30 and TRBJ2-2; 7 bases match TRBD2. The ends lost 7 bases at V and 6 bases at J; junction bases unmatched: 23. Germline lookup yields CDR1 GTSNPN and CDR2 SVGIG (reference sequence). CDR3 length: 18 amino acids. CDR3 sequence reads: CASLPGWSVAGAAGELFF. As DNA, the CDR3 is TGTGCCTCCCTGCCGGGGTGGAGTGTGGCGGGAGCGGCCGGGGAGCTGTTTTTT.

This clonotype was seen many times. The rearrangement uses TRBV27 and TRBJ2-7; 11 bases are shared with TRBD2. After removal of 0 bases from V and 3 bases from J, the junction contained 4 bases not matched to a gene. This CDR3 is built from 16 residues. The germline CDR1 and CDR2 sequences are MNHEY and SMNVEV (reference sequence). The CDR3: CASSLSWGTSGYEQYF. CDR3 DNA sequence: TGTGCCAGCAGTTTATCTTGGGGGACTAGCGGCTACGAGCAGTACTTC.